The TCR beta chain described here comes from a study of CD8 T cells in ankylosing spondylitis. Study observations and caveats: Apparently characteristic of ankylosing spondylitis blood was a TCR beta motif (roughly eight highly homologous variants). From matched ankylosing spondylitis synovial fluid, disease-linked clones were reportedly recovered at significantly enriched levels.

Library preparation for TCR beta used quantitative 5'-RACE with molecular barcodes. Using its own MiXCR run on the 5' RACE reads, TCRdb lists one record per CDR3 protein. This sample carries 400,000 or so distinct CDR3 sequences, 20% to 30% of them seen once, and the ten largest clones take about 0.92%. The CDR3 spans 13 residues. Trimming took off 4 bases at V and 7 bases at J, with 14 bases between the two ends. The germline CDR1 and CDR2 sequences are PRHDT and FYEKMQ (reference sequence). About this clonotype itself: The antigen remains unidentified.

The specimen was blood, either unsorted or a sorted T cell fraction (not recorded which). The TCR comes from a male donor with ankylosing spondylitis. V is TRBV13 and J is TRBJ2-7; D unclear. The CDR3 reads CASSSRLLREQYF. CDR3 nucleotide sequence: TGTGCCAGCAGCTCCAGACTGCTACGAGAGCAGTACTTC.